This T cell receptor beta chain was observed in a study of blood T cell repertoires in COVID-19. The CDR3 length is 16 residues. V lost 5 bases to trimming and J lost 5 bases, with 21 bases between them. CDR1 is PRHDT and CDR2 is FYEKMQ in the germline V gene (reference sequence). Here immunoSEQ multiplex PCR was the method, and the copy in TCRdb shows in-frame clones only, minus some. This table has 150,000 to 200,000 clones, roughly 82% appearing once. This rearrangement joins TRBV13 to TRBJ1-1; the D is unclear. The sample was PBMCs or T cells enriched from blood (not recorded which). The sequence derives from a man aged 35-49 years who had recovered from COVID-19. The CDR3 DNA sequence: TGTGCCAGCAGCCCCCCCGGAGGACTAATCGGGACTGAAGCTTTCTTT. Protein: CASSPPGGLIGTEAFF.